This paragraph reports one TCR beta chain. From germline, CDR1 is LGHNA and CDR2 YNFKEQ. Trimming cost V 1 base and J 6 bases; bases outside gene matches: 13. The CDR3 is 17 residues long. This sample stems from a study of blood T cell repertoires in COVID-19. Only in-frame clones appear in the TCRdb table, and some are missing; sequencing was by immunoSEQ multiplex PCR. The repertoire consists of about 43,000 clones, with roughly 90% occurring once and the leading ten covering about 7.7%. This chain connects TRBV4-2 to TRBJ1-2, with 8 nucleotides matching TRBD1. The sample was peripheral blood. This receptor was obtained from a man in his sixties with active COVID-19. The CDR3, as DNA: TGTGCCAGCAGCCAAGGAGAAGTCAGGGGGCGATCGGATGGCTACACCTTC. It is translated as CASSQGEVRGRSDGYTF.